The entry below describes one T cell receptor beta chain. The target of this receptor is not known. Within one base of it there is no much larger clone, and no base qualities were kept. The sample belongs to a study of T cell repertoires in cytomegalovirus infection (dated by TCRdb to about 2019). Looking at the study overall: Donor HLA type was relevant to the analysis, because carriage of CMV infection together with the matching HLA type was indicated by public TCR beta signatures. Study-wide findings and limitations: The ex vivo response was dominated by HLA-C-restricted CMV-specific TCR beta clonotypes, which also provided the single most frequent clonotype in two of eight donors. In both this cohort and an independent cohort of under 450 donors, the cumulative frequency of public TCR beta family members distinguished carriers of CMV infection plus the relevant HLA type.

The cysteine opens and the phenylalanine closes a CDR3 of 15 amino acids. Just the 45-base CDR3 DNA is kept, in frame starting at base 1. V lost 2 bases and J lost 5 bases; the stretch between them is 14 bases long. TCRdb names Illumina HiSeq 1500 as the instrument used. Using fastp at Q25 and MiXCR, TCRdb reprocessed the public reads and kept productive beta chains. One record per CDR3 amino acid sequence lists the most common genes and DNA. The table for this sample lists approximately 170,000 distinct CDR3 sequences; more than 15% of them were counted only once. Roughly 20% of the sample belongs to the ten largest clones.

This TCR was recovered from a human donor in good health (CMV status not recorded). Some clones in this sample may be carry-over from other donors' samples. This chain is built from TRBV12-3 or TRBV12-4 and TRBJ2-3, with the D call perhaps TRBD1 or TRBD2, as 5 bases match in each case. The specimen was CD8+ T cells from PBMCs. The CDR3 here reads CASSLRGAPKDTQYF. DNA sequence: TGTGCCAGCAGTTTAAGAGGGGCGCCGAAAGATACGCAGTATTTT.